The 2 T cell receptor beta chains in this list originate from one sample, sequenced in a study of T cell responses to AZD1222 COVID-19 vaccine. Here immunoSEQ multiplex PCR was the method, and the copy in TCRdb shows in-frame clones only, minus some. In the table there are 95,000 to 150,000 clones, about 89% of which are singletons. Source: peripheral blood, taken on day 0 of MenACWY control vaccination. Receptor source: an adult in good health.

The chain carries TRBV29-1 and TRBJ2-7; 9 bases agree with TRBD1. The CDR3 runs to 14 residues. J lost 0 bases, V lost 4 bases, and 4 bases had no gene match. Germline V gene lookup returns CDR1 SQVTM and CDR2 ANQGSEA. CDR3 loop: CSVVDRGSSYEQYF. CDR3 bases: TGCAGCGTTGTCGACAGGGGGAGCTCCTACGAGCAGTACTTC.

This chain uses TRBV29-1 with TRBJ1-1; 8 bases map to TRBD1. This CDR3 spans 13 amino acids. Trimming removed 7 bases from V and 1 base from J; junction bases left unmatched: 5. Germline values: CDR1 SQVTM, CDR2 ANQGSEA. The CDR3 protein is CSATQGANTEAFF. The CDR3, as DNA: TGCAGCGCCACTCAGGGGGCGAACACTGAAGCTTTCTTT. The variable domain in full, completed from reference TRBV29-1 and TRBJ1-1, reads SAVISQKPSRDICQRGTSLTIQCQVDSQVTMMFWYRQQPGQSLTLIATANQGSEATYESGFVIDKFPISRPNLTFSTLTVSNMSPEDSSIYLCSATQGANTEAFFGQGTRLTVV.